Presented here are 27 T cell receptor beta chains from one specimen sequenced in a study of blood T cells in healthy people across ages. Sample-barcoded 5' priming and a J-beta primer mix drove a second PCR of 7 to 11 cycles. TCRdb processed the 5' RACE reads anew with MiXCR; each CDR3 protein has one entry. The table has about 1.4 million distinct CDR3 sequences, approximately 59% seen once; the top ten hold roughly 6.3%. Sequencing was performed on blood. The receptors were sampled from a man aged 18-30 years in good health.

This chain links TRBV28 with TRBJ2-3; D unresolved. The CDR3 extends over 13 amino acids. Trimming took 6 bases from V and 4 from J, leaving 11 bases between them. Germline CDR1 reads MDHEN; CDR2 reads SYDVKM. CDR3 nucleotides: TGTGCCAGCAGACAAAGTCCCTCAGATACGCAGTATTTT. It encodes CASRQSPSDTQYF.

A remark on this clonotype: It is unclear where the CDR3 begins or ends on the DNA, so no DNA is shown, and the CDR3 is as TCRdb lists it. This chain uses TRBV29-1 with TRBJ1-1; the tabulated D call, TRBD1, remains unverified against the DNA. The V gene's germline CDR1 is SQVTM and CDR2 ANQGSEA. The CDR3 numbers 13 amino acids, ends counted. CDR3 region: CSVVWGQGTRTFF.

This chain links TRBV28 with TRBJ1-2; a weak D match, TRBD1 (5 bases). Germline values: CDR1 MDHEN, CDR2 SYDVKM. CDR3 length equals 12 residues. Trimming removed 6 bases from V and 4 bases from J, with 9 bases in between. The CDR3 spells CASRRTPYGYTF. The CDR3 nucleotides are TGTGCCAGCAGACGGACACCCTATGGCTACACCTTC.

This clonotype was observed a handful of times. The CDR3 loop reads CASSLAIRTDTQYF. CDR3 DNA sequence: TGCGCCAGCAGCTTGGCGATAAGGACAGATACGCAGTATTTT. J is TRBJ2-3 and V is TRBV5-1; D unclear. The CDR3 contains 14 residues. Per the germline V gene, CDR1 is SGHRS and CDR2 is YFSETQ. V was shortened by 0 bases and J by 3 bases, with 8 bases between the two germline ends.

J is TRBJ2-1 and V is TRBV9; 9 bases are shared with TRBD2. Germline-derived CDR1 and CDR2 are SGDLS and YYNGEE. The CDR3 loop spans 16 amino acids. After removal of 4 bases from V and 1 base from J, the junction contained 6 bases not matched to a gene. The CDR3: CASSIRTSASYNEQFF. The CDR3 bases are TGTGCCAGCAGCATACGGACTAGCGCATCCTACAATGAGCAGTTCTTC. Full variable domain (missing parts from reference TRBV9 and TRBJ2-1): DSGVTQTPKHLITATGQRVTLRCSPRSGDLSVYWYQQSLDQGLQFLIQYYNGEERAKGNILERFSAQQFPDLHSELNLSSLELGDSALYFCASSIRTSASYNEQFFGPGTRLTVL.

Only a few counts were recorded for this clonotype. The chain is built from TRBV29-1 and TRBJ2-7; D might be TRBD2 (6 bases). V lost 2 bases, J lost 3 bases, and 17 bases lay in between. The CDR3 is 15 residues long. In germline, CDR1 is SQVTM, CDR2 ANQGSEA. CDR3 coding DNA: TGCAGCGTTGAAAACGCGGCCCAGGAGGGCTACGAGCAGTACTTC. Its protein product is CSVENAAQEGYEQYF.

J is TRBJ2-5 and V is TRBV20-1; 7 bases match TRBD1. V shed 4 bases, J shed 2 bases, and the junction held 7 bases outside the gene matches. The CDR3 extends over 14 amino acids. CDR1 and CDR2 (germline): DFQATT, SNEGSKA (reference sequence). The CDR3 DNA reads TGCAGTGCTACCGCCCGACAGGGACAAGAGACCCAGTACTTC. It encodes CSATARQGQETQYF.

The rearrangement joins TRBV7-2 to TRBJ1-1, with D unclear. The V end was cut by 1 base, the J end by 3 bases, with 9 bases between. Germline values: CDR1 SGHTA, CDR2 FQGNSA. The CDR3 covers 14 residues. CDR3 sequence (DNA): TGTGCCAGCAGCTTAGATGGCTCCCACACTGAAGCTTTCTTT. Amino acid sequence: CASSLDGSHTEAFF.

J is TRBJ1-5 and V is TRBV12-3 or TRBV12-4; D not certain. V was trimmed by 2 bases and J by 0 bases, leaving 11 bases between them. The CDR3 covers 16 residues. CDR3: CASSLTPSYSNQPQHF. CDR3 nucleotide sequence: TGTGCCAGCAGTTTAACCCCCTCTTATAGCAATCAGCCCCAGCATTTT.

DNA of the CDR3: TGTGCCAGCAGCTTAGAAGGAACAGGGGGCTTTACAGATACGCAGTATTTT. It encodes CASSLEGTGGFTDTQYF. The chain couples TRBV7-2 to TRBJ2-3; 9 bases map to TRBD1. The CDR3 has 17 residues. The germline gives CDR1 SGHTA, CDR2 FQGNSA. V trimming: 1 base; J trimming: 3 bases; junction bases outside the gene matches: 8.

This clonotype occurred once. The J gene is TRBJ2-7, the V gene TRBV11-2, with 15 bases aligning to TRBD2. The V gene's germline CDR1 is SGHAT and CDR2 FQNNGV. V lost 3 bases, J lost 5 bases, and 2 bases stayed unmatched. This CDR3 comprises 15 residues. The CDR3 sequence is CASSFGTSGRNEQYF. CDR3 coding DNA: TGTGCCAGCAGCTTTGGGACTAGCGGGAGGAACGAGCAGTACTTC.

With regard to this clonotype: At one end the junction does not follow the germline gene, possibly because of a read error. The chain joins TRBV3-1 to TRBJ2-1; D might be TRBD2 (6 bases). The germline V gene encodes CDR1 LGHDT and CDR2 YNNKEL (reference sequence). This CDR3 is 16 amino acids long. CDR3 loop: CAGSQDWGENYNEQFF. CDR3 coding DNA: TGTGCCGGCAGCCAAGATTGGGGGGAGAATTACAATGAGCAGTTCTTC.

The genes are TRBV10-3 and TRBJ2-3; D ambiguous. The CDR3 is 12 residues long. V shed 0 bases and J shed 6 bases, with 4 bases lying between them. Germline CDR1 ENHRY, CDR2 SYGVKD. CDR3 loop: CAISESRDTQYF. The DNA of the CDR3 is TGTGCCATCAGTGAGTCGAGGGATACGCAGTATTTT.

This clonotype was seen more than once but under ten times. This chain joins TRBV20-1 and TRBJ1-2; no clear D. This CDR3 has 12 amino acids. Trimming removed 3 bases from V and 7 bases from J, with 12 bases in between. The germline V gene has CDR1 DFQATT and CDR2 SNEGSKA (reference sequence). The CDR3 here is CSASFSGSGYTF. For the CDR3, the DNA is TGCAGTGCTAGCTTTTCGGGGAGTGGCTACACCTTC.

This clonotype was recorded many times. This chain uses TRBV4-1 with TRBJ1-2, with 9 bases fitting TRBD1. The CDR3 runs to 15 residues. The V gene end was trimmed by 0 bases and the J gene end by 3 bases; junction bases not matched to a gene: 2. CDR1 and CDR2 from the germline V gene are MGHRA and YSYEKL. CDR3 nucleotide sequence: TGCGCCAGCAGCCAAGATCGGACAGGGGACTATGGCTACACCTTC. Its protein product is CASSQDRTGDYGYTF.

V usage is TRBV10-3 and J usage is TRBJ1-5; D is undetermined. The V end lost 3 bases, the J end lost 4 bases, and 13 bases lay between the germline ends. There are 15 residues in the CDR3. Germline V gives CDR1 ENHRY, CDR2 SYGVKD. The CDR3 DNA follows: TGTGCCATCAGTGACTCGGTTTTGGGAAATCAGCCCCAGCATTTT. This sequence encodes CAISDSVLGNQPQHF.

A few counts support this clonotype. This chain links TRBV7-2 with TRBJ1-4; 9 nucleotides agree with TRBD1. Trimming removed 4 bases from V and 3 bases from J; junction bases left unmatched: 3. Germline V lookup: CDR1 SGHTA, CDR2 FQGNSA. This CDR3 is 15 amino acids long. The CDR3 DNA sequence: TGTGCCAGCAGCTGGGGACAGGGTTCTAATGAAAAACTGTTTTTT. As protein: CASSWGQGSNEKLFF.

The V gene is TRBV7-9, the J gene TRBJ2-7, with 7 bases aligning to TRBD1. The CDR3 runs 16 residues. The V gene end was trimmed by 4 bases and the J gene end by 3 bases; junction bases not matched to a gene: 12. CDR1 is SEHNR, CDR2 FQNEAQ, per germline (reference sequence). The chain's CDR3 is CASSSPDPGQIYEQYF. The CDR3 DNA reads TGTGCCAGCAGCTCACCCGACCCGGGACAGATCTACGAGCAGTACTTC.

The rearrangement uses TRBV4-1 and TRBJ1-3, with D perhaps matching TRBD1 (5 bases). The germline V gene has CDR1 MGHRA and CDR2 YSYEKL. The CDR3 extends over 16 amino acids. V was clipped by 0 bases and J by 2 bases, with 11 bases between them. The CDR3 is CASSQEGESAGNTIYF. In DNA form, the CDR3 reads TGCGCCAGCAGCCAAGAAGGGGAAAGTGCTGGAAACACCATATATTTT.

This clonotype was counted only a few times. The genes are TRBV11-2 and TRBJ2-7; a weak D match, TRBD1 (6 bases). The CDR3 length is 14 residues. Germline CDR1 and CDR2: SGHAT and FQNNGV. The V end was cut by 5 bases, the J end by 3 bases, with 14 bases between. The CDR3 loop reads CASSMGDTRYEQYF. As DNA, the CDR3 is TGTGCCAGCAGCATGGGGGACACCCGCTACGAGCAGTACTTC.

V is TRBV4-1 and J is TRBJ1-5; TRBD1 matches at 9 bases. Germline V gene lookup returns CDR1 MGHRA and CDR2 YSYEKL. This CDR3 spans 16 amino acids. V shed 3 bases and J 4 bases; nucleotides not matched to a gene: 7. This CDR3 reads CASSQQQGALNQPQHF. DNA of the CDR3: TGCGCCAGCAGCCAGCAACAGGGGGCTCTTAATCAGCCCCAGCATTTT.

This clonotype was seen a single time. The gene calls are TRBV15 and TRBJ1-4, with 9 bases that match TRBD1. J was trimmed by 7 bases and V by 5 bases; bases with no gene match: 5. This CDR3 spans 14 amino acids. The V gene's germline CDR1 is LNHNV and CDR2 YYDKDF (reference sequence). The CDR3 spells CATSQTGGGEKLFF. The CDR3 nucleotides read TGTGCCACCAGCCAGACAGGGGGAGGTGAAAAACTGTTTTTT.

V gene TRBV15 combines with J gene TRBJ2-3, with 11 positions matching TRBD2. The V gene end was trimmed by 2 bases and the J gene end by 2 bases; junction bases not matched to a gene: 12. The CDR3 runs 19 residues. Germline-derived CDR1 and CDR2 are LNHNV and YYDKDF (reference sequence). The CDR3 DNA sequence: TGTGCCACCAGCAGACCAACTAGCGGGGGCCTCCTACCCACAGATACGCAGTATTTT. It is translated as CATSRPTSGGLLPTDTQYF.

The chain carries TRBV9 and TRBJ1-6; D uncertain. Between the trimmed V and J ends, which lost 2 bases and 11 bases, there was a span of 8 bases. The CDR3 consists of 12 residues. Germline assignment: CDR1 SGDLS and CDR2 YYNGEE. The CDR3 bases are TGTGCCAGCAGCGTGGGTTCGACACCCCTCCACTTT. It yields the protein CASSVGSTPLHF.

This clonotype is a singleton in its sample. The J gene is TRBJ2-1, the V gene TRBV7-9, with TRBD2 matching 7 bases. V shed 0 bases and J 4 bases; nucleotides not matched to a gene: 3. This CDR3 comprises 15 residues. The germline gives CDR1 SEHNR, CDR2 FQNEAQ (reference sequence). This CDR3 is CASSLAPSGYNEQFF. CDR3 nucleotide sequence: TGTGCCAGCAGCTTAGCCCCTAGCGGTTACAATGAGCAGTTCTTC.

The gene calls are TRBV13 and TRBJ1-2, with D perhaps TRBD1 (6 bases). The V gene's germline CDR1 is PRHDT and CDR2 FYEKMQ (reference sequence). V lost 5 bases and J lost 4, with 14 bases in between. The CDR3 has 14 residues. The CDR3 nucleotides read TGTGCCAGCAGCCTCGGGACATCTTTCTATGGCTACACCTTC. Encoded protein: CASSLGTSFYGYTF. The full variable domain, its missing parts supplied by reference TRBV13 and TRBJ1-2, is AAGVIQSPRHLIKEKRETATLKCYPIPRHDTVYWYQQGPGQDPQFLISFYEKMQSDKGSIPDRFSAQQFSDYHSELNMSSLELGDSALYFCASSLGTSFYGYTFGSGTRLTVV.

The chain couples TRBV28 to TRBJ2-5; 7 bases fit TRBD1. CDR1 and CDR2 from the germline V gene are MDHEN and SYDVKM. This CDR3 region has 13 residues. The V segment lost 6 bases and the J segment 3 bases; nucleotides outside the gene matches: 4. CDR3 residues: CASRGTAKETQYF. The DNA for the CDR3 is TGTGCCAGCAGGGGGACAGCGAAAGAGACCCAGTACTTC.